These T cell receptor beta chains were read from a single sample in a study of cytomegalovirus exposure and HLA in healthy donors. Some clones are missing from TCRdb's copy, which holds only in-frame ones; the method was immunoSEQ multiplex PCR. In the table there are about 160,000 clones, 95% to 96% of which are singletons. The sequencing input was PBMCs. The receptor source for this set is a young woman in good health and CMV-seronegative. Each CDR3 is given with its conserved first and last residue. Not all rows give a size; the values are once, few, many and, for expanded clones, a class.

CDR3aa | abundance | j_gene | v_gene
CASTQTGVSYEQYF | . | TRBJ2-7 | TRBV2
CASSLWDRIGSPLHF | . | TRBJ1-6 | TRBV7-8
CSVQRRLAESTDTQYF | . | TRBJ2-3 | TRBV29-1
CASRQLAGGLYEQYF | . | TRBJ2-7 | TRBV6-5
CASRQMGSGVVQETQYF | . | TRBJ2-5 | TRBV5-1
CASSSNRDRASPLHF | . | TRBJ1-6 | TRBV27
CASTVQGNYGYTF | . | TRBJ1-2 | TRBV2
CASTIDSGGNNSPLHF | . | TRBJ1-6 | TRBV19
CASSMRRSGTAIYSNQPQHF | . | TRBJ1-5 | TRBV19
CASSVGGVSSYNEQFF | . | TRBJ2-1 | TRBV5-1
CAFGRGFTEAFF | . | TRBJ1-1 | TRBV30
CASSFEGGRGTGELFF | . | TRBJ2-2 | TRBV27
CASSPTSGGVYEQYF | . | TRBJ2-7 | TRBV6-1
CASSQGQGALEQYF | . | TRBJ2-7 | TRBV7-2
CASSQDPRGPGYTF | . | TRBJ1-2 | TRBV4-1
CASSGRDRGLYGYTF | . | TRBJ1-2 | TRBV6-6
CASSLGPFNYGYTF | few | TRBJ1-2 | TRBV6-5
CASSFKGQYEKLFF | . | TRBJ1-4 | TRBV5-6
CASSETSGGLNEETQYF | once | TRBJ2-5 | TRBV2
CASTSQGSGANVLTF | . | TRBJ2-6 | TRBV27
CASRTDRGSRGYTF | . | TRBJ1-2 | TRBV25-1
CASSTGTGSTGELFF | . | TRBJ2-2 | TRBV18
CASSNRVRETQYF | . | TRBJ2-5 | TRBV21-1
CASSPGGNYGYTF | once | TRBJ1-2 | TRBV6-1